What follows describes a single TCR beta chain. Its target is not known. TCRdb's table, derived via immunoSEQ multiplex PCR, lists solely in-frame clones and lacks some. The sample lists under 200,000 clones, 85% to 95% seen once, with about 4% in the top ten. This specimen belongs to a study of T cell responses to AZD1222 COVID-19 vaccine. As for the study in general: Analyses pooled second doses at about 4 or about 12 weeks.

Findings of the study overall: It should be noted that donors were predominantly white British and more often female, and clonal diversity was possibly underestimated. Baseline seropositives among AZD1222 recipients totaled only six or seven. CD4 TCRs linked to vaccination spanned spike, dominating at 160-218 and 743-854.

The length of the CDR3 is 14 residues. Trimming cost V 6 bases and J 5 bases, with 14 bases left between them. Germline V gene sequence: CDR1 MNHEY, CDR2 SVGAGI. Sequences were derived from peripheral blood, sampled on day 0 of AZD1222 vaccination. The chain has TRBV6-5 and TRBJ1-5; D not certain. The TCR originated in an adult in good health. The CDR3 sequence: CASRMTESDQPQHF. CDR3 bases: TGTGCCAGCAGGATGACCGAATCCGATCAGCCCCAGCATTTT.